The present TCR beta chain was sequenced within a study of blood T cell repertoires in COVID-19. The overall study: The United States, Italy and Spain were the sources of the acute and convalescent COVID-19 samples. PBMCs, B-cell-depleted T cells, or T cells provided the cDNA or gDNA that made up the material.

Profiled with immunoSEQ multiplex PCR; TCRdb holds only in-frame clones, not every one. The sample lists about 160,000 clones; around 87% were seen once. This TCR was sampled from a man at least 80 years old with acute or convalescent COVID-19. Input material: peripheral blood.

The CDR3 spells CASRTGQGLGPQHF. The CDR3 DNA reads TGTGCCAGTAGGACCGGACAGGGTCTTGGGCCCCAGCATTTT. The chain employs TRBV19 and TRBJ1-5, with 8 nucleotides matching TRBD1. V was clipped by 6 bases and J by 9 bases; unmatched bases: 10. The length of the CDR3 is 14 residues. The germline V gene encodes CDR1 LNHDA and CDR2 SQIVND (reference sequence).